This T cell receptor beta chain comes out of a study of identifying expanded T cells in peripheral blood. Study results and caveats: Differentially abundant clones: roughly 1.2 between replicates, about 15 at about two weeks, approximately 18 at four. Approximately two-week clone count variance significantly increased as total template count grew.

During the collection period, no donor immune events like infections were recorded. As regards this clone: Its cognate antigen is unknown.

Produced via immunoSEQ multiplex PCR; TCRdb's table is partial and in-frame only. The sample shows over 70,000 clones, 88% of them seen only once. The V and J ends lost 6 bases and 4 bases respectively, with 12 bases between them. Germline V gene data show CDR1 as SGHVS and CDR2 as FQNEAQ. The CDR3 runs 13 residues. Sequenced: blood. V and J are TRBV7-8 and TRBJ1-1; D is perhaps TRBD1 (5 bases). The TCR was taken from a person aged 18 to 75 in good health. The CDR3 nucleotides are TGTGCCAGCAGTCCCCTGGGGCCCACTGAAGCTTTCTTT. Translated, it gives CASSPLGPTEAFF.